This T cell receptor beta chain came from a study of graft-versus-host responses after intestinal transplantation. Study-level background: Induction with anti-thymocyte globulin, then tacrolimus and steroids for about 3 years, was given to all recipients. The study's findings and limits: Ileal or blood samples showed some GvH clones first, and such clones were also found in recipient marrow.

In the case of this clone: Its specificity is unknown.

The CDR3 sequence is 13 residues long. V shed 0 bases and J shed 5 bases, with 7 bases lying between them. The germline CDR1 and CDR2 sequences are WNHNN and SYGVQD (reference sequence). The table came from immunoSEQ multiplex PCR; TCRdb's copy has only in-frame clones and leaves some out. This table holds 150,000 or so clones, about nine tenths found once. This chain links TRBV10-1 with TRBJ1-1; possibly TRBD1 for D (5 bases). This specimen consisted of unstimulated CD4+ T cells sorted from spleen or lymph node cells, obtained before intestinal transplant. This receptor was obtained from a human donor who received an intestinal transplant. Here the CDR3 reads CASSESRGTEAFF. DNA for the CDR3: TGCGCCAGCAGTGAGTCGAGGGGTACTGAAGCTTTCTTT.